The rows below give T cell receptor beta chains drawn from one sample of a study of long-term antiretroviral therapy in people with HIV. TCRdb keeps only in-frame clones here, not all; method: immunoSEQ multiplex PCR. The sample has 30,000 to 50,000 clones; approximately 85% are singletons. The sample in question was unsorted PBMCs, obtained 3.1 years after starting antiretroviral therapy. All receptors come from a woman aged 50 to 60 with HIV. Each CDR3 is given with its conserved first and last residue. A D gene is named only where the DNA matches it firmly. Clone size is not always given. Where it is, it says once, few, many or a class for expanded clones.

j_gene	d_gene	abundance	v_gene	CDR3nt	CDR3aa
TRBJ2-7	NA	NA	TRBV18	TGTGCCAGCTCCTTCTCCGGGGTTGCCCAGTACGAGCAGTACTTC	CASSFSGVAQYEQYF
TRBJ2-7	NA	NA	TRBV7-6	TGTGCCAGCAGCTTAGGGCGGGGGCCCTCCTACGAGCAGTACTTC	CASSLGRGPSYEQYF
TRBJ2-1	NA	NA	TRBV6-5	TGTGCCAGCAGTTACTCTACCTTAAGAAATGAGCAGTTCTTC	CASSYSTLRNEQFF
TRBJ1-1	NA	NA	TRBV29-1	TGCAGCGTTGTACCAACGGGGGCGAGTGAAGCTTTCTTT	CSVVPTGASEAFF
TRBJ1-1	NA	once	TRBV5-1	TGCGCCAGCAGCTTGGTGGGACCCCCTCTTCGCGGCACTGAAGCTTTCTTT	CASSLVGPPLRGTEAFF
TRBJ2-7	NA	once	TRBV9	TGTGCCAGCAGCACCACCTCGGCATCCGAGCAGTACTTC	CASSTTSASEQYF
TRBJ1-4	NA	NA	TRBV7-9	TGTGCCAGCAGCTTAAACCAACCAGGGCGGGAAAAACTGTTTTTT	CASSLNQPGREKLFF
TRBJ2-3	NA	NA	TRBV10-2	TGCGCCAGCAGCGTAGCGGCAGATACGCAGTATTTT	CASSVAADTQYF
TRBJ2-7	TRBD2	NA	TRBV6-1	TGTGCCAGCAGATTCGAGGTAGGGACTAGTCGCGAGCAGTACTTC	CASRFEVGTSREQYF
TRBJ1-6	NA	once	TRBV4-3	TGCGCCAGCAGCCAAGATCCCCTTTCGGGGGCAGTAGGTAATTCACCCCTCCACTTT	CASSQDPLSGAVGNSPLHF
TRBJ1-2	TRBD1	NA	TRBV7-6	TGTGCCAGCAGCCCGGGACAGGGGGCGGGCTATGGCTACACCTTC	CASSPGQGAGYGYTF
TRBJ1-6	NA	once	TRBV6-5	TGTGCCAGCACCGACTGGAATTCACCCCTCCACTTT	CASTDWNSPLHF